This TCR beta chain was documented in a study of blood T cell repertoires in COVID-19 (dated by TCRdb to the early 2020s). Context from the whole study: Samples covering the acute and convalescent phases of COVID-19 were provided by collaborators in the United States, Italy and Spain. The prospective study material was composed of cDNA or gDNA derived from T cells, B-cell-depleted T cells, or PBMCs. The dataset comprised deeply sampled blood TCRbeta repertoires from subjects exposed to, actively infected with, or recovered from COVID-19. The repertoires were released in a freely available public database intended as a resource for research on the immune response to SARS-CoV-2. The samples were drawn from the first 160 participants of the ongoing ImmuneRACE study and from about 1,200 subjects provided by 6 global collaborators. The sample metadata nearly always contained a de-identified subject ID, COVID-19 status, age in years and sex. HLA class I and class II types, where available, came from metadata supplied by the sample provider rather than from assay-based typing. The paper's findings and limits, for the study overall: The amount of clinical and demographic metadata varied by source and participant and was provided uncurated.

The CDR3 measures 15 amino acids from cysteine to phenylalanine. The only DNA kept is the CDR3, 45 bases in frame from the first base. According to the germline V gene (reference sequence), CDR1 reads DFQATT and CDR2 reads SNEGSKA. Here V drops 5 bases and J drops 6 bases, and the junction holds 15 bases not matched to any gene. Worth noting for this clone: It has no known antigen specificity. One base away there is no much larger clone; base qualities are not given.

The immunoSEQ Assay, a bias-controlled multiplex PCR, was used to amplify TCRbeta CDR3 regions from genomic DNA. The authors' analysis ran thus. The number of nucleated cells in each sample was estimated from the amplification of reference gene primers within the assay. To quantify the absolute abundance of each unique TCRbeta CDR3 rearrangement, sequence reads were collapsed and filtered. Productive Simpson clonality was computed per sample as the square root of Simpson's diversity index over productive rearrangements. This immuneACCESS table, as held by TCRdb, lists in-frame sequences with V and J called but not all clones. Of the missing ones, under half trace to an unresolved V gene in checked studies; the others have no known cause. Clonal size and the V and J genes are those of that table, whereas D and trimming came from the DNA. The sample profile shows about 180,000 clones; 65% to 90% of them were found once. The ten top clones hold 1.5% of the sample.

The collaborating institutions used their own protocols to collect whole blood in K2EDTA tubes. For TCRbeta analysis, collaborator samples were shipped as frozen whole blood, as isolated PBMCs, or as DNA extracted from either sample type. The chain joins TRBV20-1 to TRBJ2-7; TRBD1 fits 8 bases in the junction. The sequencing sample was made of peripheral blood. This clonotype originated in a human donor in a cohort sampled during active COVID-19. CDR3 region: CSARDPGQALGEQYF. In nucleotide form, the sequence is TGCAGTGCTCGTGATCCGGGACAGGCCTTGGGCGAGCAGTACTTC.